The clone carrying this T cell receptor (beta chain) was observed a few times. Its antigen is currently unknown. PCR used 60 Vbeta primers and 13 Jbeta primers. The table came from immunoSEQ multiplex PCR; TCRdb's copy has only in-frame clones and leaves some out. This repertoire shows 160,000 or so clones, around 80% found once; its top ten account for 6% to 9%. The source of the sample is a study of cytomegalovirus exposure and HLA in healthy donors. Notes on the study in general: Indistinguishability led to the exclusion of some V segments, TRBV6-2 and TRBV6-3 included. Immune exposure was documented only through CMV serostatus.

Healthy bone marrow donors made up the donor group. The CDR3 is 15 residues long. Germline-derived CDR1 and CDR2 are SGHTA and FQGNSA. V dropped 8 bases and J dropped 5 bases, with 21 bases sitting between them. The genes are TRBV7-2 and TRBJ1-1, with TRBD1 as a possible D gene (6 bases). The sequence derives from a woman aged 25 to 39 in good health and CMV-seropositive. The specimen was PBMCs. The CDR3 here is CASSLRGHTWTEAFF. DNA for the CDR3: TGTGCCAGCTCCCTGCGGGGGCACACTTGGACTGAAGCTTTCTTT. The entire variable domain, with the rest obtained from reference TRBV7-2 and TRBJ1-1, is as follows: GAGVSQSPSNKVTEKGKDVELRCDPISGHTALYWYRQSLGQGLEFLIYFQGNSAPDKSGLPSDRFSAERTGGSVSTLTIQRTQQEDSAVYLCASSLRGHTWTEAFFGQGTRLTVV.